A single sample is the source of the 21 T cell receptor beta chains below, sequenced in a study of T cells in Graves' hyperthyroidism and ophthalmopathy. Amplification targeted TCR beta CDR3 regions from RNA transcripts. HTBI primers were the set used in a first-round RT-PCR of the TCR CDR3. TCRdb redid the calling of the multiplex PCR reads with MiXCR, one entry per CDR3 protein. The top ten clones hold 8.4% of a sample with more than 600,000 distinct CDR3 sequences, 16% of them seen once. The source material was blood. The receptors stem from a man younger than 30 with Graves' hyperthyroidism.

J is TRBJ2-5 and V is TRBV10-3; 11 bases align to TRBD2. The germline V gene has CDR1 ENHRY and CDR2 SYGVKD. V lost 3 bases to trimming and J lost 2 bases; unmatched junction nucleotides: 5. The CDR3 totals 16 residues. The DNA of the CDR3 is TGTGCCATCAGTGAACTAGCGGGGGACCAACAAGAGACCCAGTACTTC. This sequence encodes CAISELAGDQQETQYF.

This clonotype was seen at least ten times. The CDR3 reads CASGRTSGPRGHEQYF. CDR3 in DNA: TGTGCCAGCGGGAGGACTAGCGGCCCTCGAGGCCACGAGCAGTACTTC. The chain combines TRBV28 with TRBJ2-7; 10 positions agree with TRBD2. The CDR3 length is 16 residues. Germline CDR1 MDHEN, CDR2 SYDVKM. The V gene end was trimmed by 8 bases and the J gene end by 5 bases; junction bases not matched to a gene: 15.

Points on this clonotype: This may stem from a read error, because a much larger clone lies one nucleotide away. This chain uses TRBV7-7 with TRBJ2-1, with 7 bases matching TRBD2. The germline CDR1 and CDR2 sequences are SSHAT and FNYEAQ (reference sequence). The length of the CDR3 is 14 residues. CDR3 nucleotides: TGTGCTAGCAGCTCTTCCTGGGGGGGGAATGAGCAGTTCTTC. Translating gives CASSSSWGGNEQFF.

This clonotype was detected ten times or more. The chain couples TRBV20-1 to TRBJ2-1; 10 bases are shared with TRBD2. The V segment lost 4 bases and the J segment 10 bases; nucleotides outside the gene matches: 13. CDR1 DFQATT and CDR2 SNEGSKA come from the germline V gene (reference sequence). This CDR3 region has 15 residues. CDR3 in DNA: TGCAGTGCTAAAAATCTAGCGGGAGTTCTAAACGAGCAGTTCTTC. Encoded protein: CSAKNLAGVLNEQFF.

This clonotype was counted only a few times. The chain combines TRBV30 with TRBJ2-1; D remains unclear. V was shortened by 1 base and J by 4 bases, with 5 bases between the two germline ends. Germline loops: CDR1 GTSNPN, CDR2 SVGIG (reference sequence). The CDR3 has 12 residues. The CDR3 protein is CAWSGRYNEQFF. As DNA, the CDR3 is TGTGCCTGGAGTGGACGATACAATGAGCAGTTCTTC.

The J gene is TRBJ2-1, the V gene TRBV27; D is perhaps TRBD1 (5 bases). Germline V gives CDR1 MNHEY, CDR2 SMNVEV (reference sequence). CDR3 length equals 15 residues. Trimming shortened V by 3 bases and J by 4 bases, and 13 bases separated the two germline ends. CDR3 DNA sequence: TGTGCCAGCAGTTTTCAGGGCTTAAGGTACAATGAGCAGTTCTTC. This codes for CASSFQGLRYNEQFF.

This clonotype was seen at least ten times. The chain recombines TRBV27 with TRBJ2-3; tentative D call: TRBD2 (6 bases). Between the trimmed V and J ends, which lost 5 bases and 0 bases, there was a span of 15 bases. This CDR3 region has 16 residues. Germline-derived CDR1 and CDR2 are MNHEY and SMNVEV (reference sequence). The CDR3 region has the DNA TGTGCCAGCAGTAGGGGCGGCGGGGCCAGCACAGATACGCAGTATTTT. Its protein is CASSRGGGASTDTQYF.

This clonotype was detected ten times or more. The chain couples TRBV12-3 or TRBV12-4 to TRBJ2-5, with 9 positions matching TRBD2. J gave up 1 base and V 5 bases, and 8 bases lay outside the gene matches. This CDR3 has 16 amino acids. CDR3 coding DNA: TGTGCCAGCAGTCCGTTCGCTAGCGGGACCCAAGAGACCCAGTACTTC. This translates into CASSPFASGTQETQYF.

This clonotype was observed at least ten times. The V and J genes are TRBV11-1 and TRBJ2-7; D call uncertain. CDR3 length equals 12 residues. V was cut by 3 bases and J by 5 bases, with 8 bases left in between. CDR1 is SGHAT and CDR2 is FQDESV in the germline V gene (reference sequence). This CDR3 is CASSFYENEQYF. The CDR3 DNA reads as TGTGCCAGCAGCTTTTACGAGAACGAGCAGTACTTC. The variable domain in full, with the rest retrieved from reference TRBV11-1 and TRBJ2-7, is EAEVAQSPRYKITEKSQAVAFWCDPISGHATLYWYRQILGQGPELLVQFQDESVVDDSQLPKDRFSAERLKGVDSTLKIQPAELGDSAMYLCASSFYENEQYFGPGTRLTVT.

This clonotype was seen ten or more times. The chain links TRBV11-2 to TRBJ2-6, with 8 bases aligning to TRBD2. The CDR3 totals 20 residues. V lost 5 bases to trimming and J lost 4 bases; unmatched junction nucleotides: 19. Germline CDR1 and CDR2: SGHAT and FQNNGV. CDR3 amino acids: CASSRTLAGGRTAGANVLTF. The CDR3 nucleotides are TGTGCCAGCAGCCGTACGTTGGCGGGAGGTCGCACCGCCGGGGCCAACGTCCTGACTTTC.

This clonotype was detected many times. CDR3 DNA: TGTGCCATCAGTGAGTCGCAGACTAGCGGGAGAACCTACGAGCAGTACTTC. Translated, it gives CAISESQTSGRTYEQYF. The chain joins TRBV10-3 to TRBJ2-7; 12 bases align to TRBD2. V was clipped by 0 bases and J by 2 bases; unmatched bases: 5. Germline V lookup: CDR1 ENHRY, CDR2 SYGVKD. The CDR3 runs 17 residues.

This clonotype occurred many times. The CDR3 DNA sequence: TGTGCCAGCAGCCAAAACGGGGGGACCTACGAGCAGTACTTC. Amino acids: CASSQNGGTYEQYF. This chain links TRBV2 with TRBJ2-7; TRBD2 matches at 7 bases. This CDR3 region has 14 residues. Germline V gene sequence: CDR1 SNHLY, CDR2 FYNNEI. With 6 bases clipped from V and 2 bases from J, the junction kept 7 bases outside the gene matches.

The chain uses TRBV20-1 and TRBJ2-5; 10 nucleotides match TRBD1. This CDR3 region has 12 residues. The ends lost 5 bases at V and 4 bases at J; junction bases unmatched: 1. Germline V gene lookup returns CDR1 DFQATT and CDR2 SNEGSKA (reference sequence). DNA for the CDR3: TGCAGTGCTGGGGACAGGGGAGAGACCCAGTACTTC. Amino acids: CSAGDRGETQYF.

As concerns this clonotype: Being one base from a much bigger clone, this may be a read error. The chain links TRBV12-5 to TRBJ2-7, with 9 nucleotides matching TRBD1. The CDR3 spans 14 residues. V was pared by 5 bases and J by 2 bases, with 4 bases of the junction left unmatched. CDR1 and CDR2 from the germline V gene are LGHNT and FRNRAP. CDR3 amino acids: CASGPGQGPYEQYF. CDR3 in DNA: TGTGCTAGTGGTCCGGGACAGGGCCCCTACGAGCAGTACTTC.

This clonotype was seen at least ten times. The chain carries TRBV28 and TRBJ2-7, with a possible D match to TRBD1 (6 bases). The CDR3 has 15 amino acids. CDR1 and CDR2 (germline): MDHEN, SYDVKM. Trimming pared 5 bases from V and 2 bases from J, leaving 16 bases between. The CDR3 DNA is TGTGCCAGCAGTCCAGGACAGTTCCGAACCTACGAGCAGTACTTC. Translating gives CASSPGQFRTYEQYF.

In this sample, this clonotype turned up a few times. The gene calls are TRBV24-1 and TRBJ2-5; 8 bases align to TRBD2. The CDR3 has 17 residues. The germline gives CDR1 KGHDR, CDR2 SFDVKD. V shed 3 bases and J 5 bases; nucleotides not matched to a gene: 13. The CDR3 bases are TGTGCCACCAGTGATAGACGACGAGCGGGAGAAACGGAGACCCAGTACTTC. Translation: CATSDRRRAGETETQYF.

The chain carries TRBV25-1 and TRBJ1-1, with D uncertain. Germline V gene lookup returns CDR1 MGHDK and CDR2 SYGVNS. The CDR3 has 13 amino acids. Trimming pared 4 bases from V and 9 bases from J, leaving 15 bases between. The CDR3: CASSGPDSRKAFF. In nucleotides, the CDR3 is TGTGCCAGCAGTGGCCCGGACTCCCGAAAAGCTTTCTTT.

The rearrangement links TRBV27 to TRBJ2-1; 8 bases match TRBD2. With 6 bases clipped from V and 3 bases from J, the junction kept 19 bases outside the gene matches. The CDR3 extends over 19 amino acids. From germline, CDR1 is MNHEY and CDR2 SMNVEV (reference sequence). CDR3 in amino acids: CASRGGGLGIRDGYNEQFF. CDR3 nucleotides: TGTGCCAGCAGGGGTGGGGGACTAGGGATTCGGGATGGCTACAATGAGCAGTTCTTC.

The chain couples TRBV13 to TRBJ2-7, with TRBD2 matching 9 bases. Germline values: CDR1 PRHDT, CDR2 FYEKMQ (reference sequence). The J segment lost 4 bases and the V segment lost 4 bases, leaving 5 bases of the junction unmatched. The CDR3 totals 14 residues. CDR3 DNA: TGTGCCAGCAGCTCTAGCGGGGAGAAGTACGAGCAGTACTTC. Translation gives CASSSSGEKYEQYF.

This sequence joins TRBV24-1 and TRBJ2-4; D uncertain. Per the germline V gene, CDR1 is KGHDR and CDR2 is SFDVKD. Trimming cost V 3 bases and J 8 bases, with 10 bases left between them. The CDR3 has 13 residues. CDR3 sequence (DNA): TGTGCCACCAGTGATATACCCGGACACATTCAGTACTTC. This encodes CATSDIPGHIQYF.

This clonotype has only a few counts. The junction does not match germline at one end; this may be a read error. V is TRBV7-3 and J is TRBJ2-2; 10 positions match TRBD1. Germline CDR1 SGHTA, CDR2 FQGTGA. This CDR3 is built from 19 residues. CDR3 sequence: CASSLPGTGEVTNSGELFF. The DNA for the CDR3 is TGTGCCAGCAGCTTACCCGGGACAGGGGAAGTTACGAACTCCGGGGAGCTGTTTTTT.